Described below is a single T cell receptor (beta chain) sequence and its context. The data belong to a study of blood T cell repertoires in COVID-19. Germline CDR1 reads SGDLS; CDR2 reads YYNGEE. The CDR3 sequence is 13 residues long. The V end lost 3 bases, the J end lost 5 bases, and 11 bases lay between the germline ends. Profiling relied on immunoSEQ multiplex PCR, and the TCRdb table lists in-frame clones only, not all of them. The table shows over 85,000 clones, with roughly 87% occurring only once. This clonotype was sampled from a woman of 80 years or more with acute or convalescent COVID-19. Sample: peripheral blood. This chain uses TRBV9 with TRBJ1-2, with a weak D call TRBD1 (6 bases). The CDR3 coding sequence is TGTGCCAGCAGCGGGACAGCCCTTTATGGCTACACCTTC. It encodes CASSGTALYGYTF.